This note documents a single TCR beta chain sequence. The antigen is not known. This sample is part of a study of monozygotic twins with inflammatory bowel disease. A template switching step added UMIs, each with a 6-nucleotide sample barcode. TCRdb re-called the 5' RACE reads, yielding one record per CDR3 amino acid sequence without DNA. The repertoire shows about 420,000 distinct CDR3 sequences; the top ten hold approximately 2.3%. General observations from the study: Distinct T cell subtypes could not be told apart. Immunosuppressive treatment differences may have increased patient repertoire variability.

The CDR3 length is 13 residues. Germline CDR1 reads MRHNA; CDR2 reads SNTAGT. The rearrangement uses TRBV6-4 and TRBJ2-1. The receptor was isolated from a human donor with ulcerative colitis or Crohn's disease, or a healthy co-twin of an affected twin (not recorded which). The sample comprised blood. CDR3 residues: CASSDVVGNEQFF.